A single sample is the source of the 10 T cell receptor beta chains below, sequenced in a study of blood T cell repertoires in COVID-19. Profiling relied on immunoSEQ multiplex PCR, and the TCRdb table lists in-frame clones only, not all of them. The table lists 70,000 to 95,000 clones, over 70% of them singletons. The sample comprised peripheral blood. The receptors derive from a woman in her thirties or forties with active or convalescent COVID-19.

The CDR3 loop is CASSSGLAGDGELFF. The CDR3 region has the DNA TGTGCCAGCAGCTCGGGACTAGCGGGTGACGGGGAGCTGTTTTTT. The rearrangement joins TRBV11-1 to TRBJ2-2, with 12 bases matching TRBD2. Trimming cost V 4 bases and J 7 bases; bases outside gene matches: 4. There are 15 residues in the CDR3. Germline values: CDR1 SGHAT, CDR2 FQDESV (reference sequence).

The V and J genes are TRBV2 and TRBJ1-1; D might be TRBD1 (5 bases). The germline gives CDR1 SNHLY, CDR2 FYNNEI. The CDR3 has 13 amino acids. Trimming left V 7 bases short and J 0 bases short, with 9 bases between. CDR3 region: CASIRQLNTEAFF. The CDR3 region has the DNA TGTGCCAGCATAAGACAGTTGAACACTGAAGCTTTCTTT.

The V gene is TRBV4-3, the J gene TRBJ1-1; 7 nucleotides agree with TRBD1. The V segment lost 1 base and the J segment 11 bases; nucleotides outside the gene matches: 7. Per germline, CDR1 LGHNA and CDR2 YSLEER. This CDR3 is built from 13 residues. The DNA for the CDR3 is TGCGCCAGCAGCCAAGGGACAGGAGGGAGGGCTTTCTTT. It codes for CASSQGTGGRAFF.

The CDR3 sequence: CATSARTGSDNQPQHF. The DNA of the CDR3 is TGTGCCACCAGTGCCCGGACAGGGAGCGATAATCAGCCCCAGCATTTT. This rearrangement joins TRBV24-1 to TRBJ1-5, with 8 bases matching TRBD1. The germline V gene has CDR1 KGHDR and CDR2 SFDVKD. This CDR3 spans 16 amino acids. J lost 4 bases, V lost 5 bases, and 9 bases had no gene match.

This clone was picked up a small number of times. The J gene is TRBJ2-7, the V gene TRBV11-3; 9 nucleotides match TRBD1. V was clipped by 5 bases and J by 7 bases; unmatched bases: 9. The CDR3 is 14 amino acids. Per the germline V gene, CDR1 is SGHNT and CDR2 is YENEEA. The CDR3 DNA reads as TGTGCCAGCAGCCGGGACAGGGACCTGGGAGAGCAGTACTTC. It specifies CASSRDRDLGEQYF.

This clone was counted once. V and J are TRBV28 and TRBJ2-1; TRBD1 matches at 10 bases. The CDR3 has 16 amino acids. Germline CDR1 MDHEN, CDR2 SYDVKM. J was trimmed by 7 bases and V by 2 bases; bases with no gene match: 8. CDR3 in amino acids: CASSLTLTGGGNEQFF. The CDR3 bases are TGTGCCAGCAGTTTAACCCTGACAGGGGGCGGGAATGAGCAGTTCTTC. Drawing the rest from reference TRBV28 and TRBJ2-1, the complete variable domain is DVKVTQSSRYLVKRTGEKVFLECVQDMDHENMFWYRQDPGLGLRLIYFSYDVKMKEKGDIPEGYSVSREKKERFSLILESASTNQTSMYLCASSLTLTGGGNEQFFGPGTRLTVL.

The sample holds a few counts of this clone. The rearrangement uses TRBV7-2 and TRBJ1-6; D may be TRBD1 (6 bases). This CDR3 region has 14 residues. Trimming left V 2 bases short and J 8 bases short, with 10 bases between. Germline CDR1 reads SGHTA; CDR2 reads FQGNSA. This CDR3 reads CASSLQGLDSPLHF. The CDR3 DNA reads TGTGCCAGCAGCTTACAGGGGCTGGATTCACCCCTCCACTTT.

This sequence joins TRBV5-1 and TRBJ2-3, with D tentatively TRBD2 (5 bases). The CDR3 spans 16 residues. Germline assignment: CDR1 SGHRS and CDR2 YFSETQ. V gave up 4 bases and J gave up 3 bases, with 18 bases separating them. DNA of the CDR3: TGCGCCAGCAGCCCCGGCGGGTTTCGGTTGACAGATACGCAGTATTTT. Protein: CASSPGGFRLTDTQYF.

This chain joins TRBV2 and TRBJ1-1, with D possibly TRBD1 on 6 matching bases. Germline-derived CDR1 and CDR2 are SNHLY and FYNNEI. This CDR3 contains 15 residues. Trimming took off 3 bases at V and 3 bases at J, with 14 bases between the two ends. DNA of the CDR3: TGTGCCAGCAGTGATCTGGGGGCAGGGGACACTGAAGCTTTCTTT. Translated, it gives CASSDLGAGDTEAFF. Full variable domain (remainder filled in from reference TRBV2 and TRBJ1-1): EPEVTQTPSHQVTQMGQEVILRCVPISNHLYFYWYRQILGQKVEFLVSFYNNEISEKSEIFDDQFSVERPDGSNFTLKIRSTKLEDSAMYFCASSDLGAGDTEAFFGQGTRLTVV.

This CDR3 reads CASSFWGSGNSPLHF. CDR3 bases: TGTGCCAGCAGCTTCTGGGGCTCCGGGAATTCACCCCTCCACTTT. The chain carries TRBV5-4 and TRBJ1-6; D is perhaps TRBD1 (5 bases). This CDR3 region has 15 residues. CDR1 and CDR2 from the germline V gene are SGHNT and YYREEE (reference sequence). Trimming removed 2 bases from V and 7 bases from J, with 13 bases in between. Full variable domain (outside the CDR3, taken from reference TRBV5-4 and TRBJ1-6): ETGVTQSPTHLIKTRGQQVTLRCSSQSGHNTVSWYQQALGQGPQFIFQYYREEENGRGNFPPRFSGLQFPNYSSELNVNALELDDSALYLCASSFWGSGNSPLHFGNGTRLTVT.